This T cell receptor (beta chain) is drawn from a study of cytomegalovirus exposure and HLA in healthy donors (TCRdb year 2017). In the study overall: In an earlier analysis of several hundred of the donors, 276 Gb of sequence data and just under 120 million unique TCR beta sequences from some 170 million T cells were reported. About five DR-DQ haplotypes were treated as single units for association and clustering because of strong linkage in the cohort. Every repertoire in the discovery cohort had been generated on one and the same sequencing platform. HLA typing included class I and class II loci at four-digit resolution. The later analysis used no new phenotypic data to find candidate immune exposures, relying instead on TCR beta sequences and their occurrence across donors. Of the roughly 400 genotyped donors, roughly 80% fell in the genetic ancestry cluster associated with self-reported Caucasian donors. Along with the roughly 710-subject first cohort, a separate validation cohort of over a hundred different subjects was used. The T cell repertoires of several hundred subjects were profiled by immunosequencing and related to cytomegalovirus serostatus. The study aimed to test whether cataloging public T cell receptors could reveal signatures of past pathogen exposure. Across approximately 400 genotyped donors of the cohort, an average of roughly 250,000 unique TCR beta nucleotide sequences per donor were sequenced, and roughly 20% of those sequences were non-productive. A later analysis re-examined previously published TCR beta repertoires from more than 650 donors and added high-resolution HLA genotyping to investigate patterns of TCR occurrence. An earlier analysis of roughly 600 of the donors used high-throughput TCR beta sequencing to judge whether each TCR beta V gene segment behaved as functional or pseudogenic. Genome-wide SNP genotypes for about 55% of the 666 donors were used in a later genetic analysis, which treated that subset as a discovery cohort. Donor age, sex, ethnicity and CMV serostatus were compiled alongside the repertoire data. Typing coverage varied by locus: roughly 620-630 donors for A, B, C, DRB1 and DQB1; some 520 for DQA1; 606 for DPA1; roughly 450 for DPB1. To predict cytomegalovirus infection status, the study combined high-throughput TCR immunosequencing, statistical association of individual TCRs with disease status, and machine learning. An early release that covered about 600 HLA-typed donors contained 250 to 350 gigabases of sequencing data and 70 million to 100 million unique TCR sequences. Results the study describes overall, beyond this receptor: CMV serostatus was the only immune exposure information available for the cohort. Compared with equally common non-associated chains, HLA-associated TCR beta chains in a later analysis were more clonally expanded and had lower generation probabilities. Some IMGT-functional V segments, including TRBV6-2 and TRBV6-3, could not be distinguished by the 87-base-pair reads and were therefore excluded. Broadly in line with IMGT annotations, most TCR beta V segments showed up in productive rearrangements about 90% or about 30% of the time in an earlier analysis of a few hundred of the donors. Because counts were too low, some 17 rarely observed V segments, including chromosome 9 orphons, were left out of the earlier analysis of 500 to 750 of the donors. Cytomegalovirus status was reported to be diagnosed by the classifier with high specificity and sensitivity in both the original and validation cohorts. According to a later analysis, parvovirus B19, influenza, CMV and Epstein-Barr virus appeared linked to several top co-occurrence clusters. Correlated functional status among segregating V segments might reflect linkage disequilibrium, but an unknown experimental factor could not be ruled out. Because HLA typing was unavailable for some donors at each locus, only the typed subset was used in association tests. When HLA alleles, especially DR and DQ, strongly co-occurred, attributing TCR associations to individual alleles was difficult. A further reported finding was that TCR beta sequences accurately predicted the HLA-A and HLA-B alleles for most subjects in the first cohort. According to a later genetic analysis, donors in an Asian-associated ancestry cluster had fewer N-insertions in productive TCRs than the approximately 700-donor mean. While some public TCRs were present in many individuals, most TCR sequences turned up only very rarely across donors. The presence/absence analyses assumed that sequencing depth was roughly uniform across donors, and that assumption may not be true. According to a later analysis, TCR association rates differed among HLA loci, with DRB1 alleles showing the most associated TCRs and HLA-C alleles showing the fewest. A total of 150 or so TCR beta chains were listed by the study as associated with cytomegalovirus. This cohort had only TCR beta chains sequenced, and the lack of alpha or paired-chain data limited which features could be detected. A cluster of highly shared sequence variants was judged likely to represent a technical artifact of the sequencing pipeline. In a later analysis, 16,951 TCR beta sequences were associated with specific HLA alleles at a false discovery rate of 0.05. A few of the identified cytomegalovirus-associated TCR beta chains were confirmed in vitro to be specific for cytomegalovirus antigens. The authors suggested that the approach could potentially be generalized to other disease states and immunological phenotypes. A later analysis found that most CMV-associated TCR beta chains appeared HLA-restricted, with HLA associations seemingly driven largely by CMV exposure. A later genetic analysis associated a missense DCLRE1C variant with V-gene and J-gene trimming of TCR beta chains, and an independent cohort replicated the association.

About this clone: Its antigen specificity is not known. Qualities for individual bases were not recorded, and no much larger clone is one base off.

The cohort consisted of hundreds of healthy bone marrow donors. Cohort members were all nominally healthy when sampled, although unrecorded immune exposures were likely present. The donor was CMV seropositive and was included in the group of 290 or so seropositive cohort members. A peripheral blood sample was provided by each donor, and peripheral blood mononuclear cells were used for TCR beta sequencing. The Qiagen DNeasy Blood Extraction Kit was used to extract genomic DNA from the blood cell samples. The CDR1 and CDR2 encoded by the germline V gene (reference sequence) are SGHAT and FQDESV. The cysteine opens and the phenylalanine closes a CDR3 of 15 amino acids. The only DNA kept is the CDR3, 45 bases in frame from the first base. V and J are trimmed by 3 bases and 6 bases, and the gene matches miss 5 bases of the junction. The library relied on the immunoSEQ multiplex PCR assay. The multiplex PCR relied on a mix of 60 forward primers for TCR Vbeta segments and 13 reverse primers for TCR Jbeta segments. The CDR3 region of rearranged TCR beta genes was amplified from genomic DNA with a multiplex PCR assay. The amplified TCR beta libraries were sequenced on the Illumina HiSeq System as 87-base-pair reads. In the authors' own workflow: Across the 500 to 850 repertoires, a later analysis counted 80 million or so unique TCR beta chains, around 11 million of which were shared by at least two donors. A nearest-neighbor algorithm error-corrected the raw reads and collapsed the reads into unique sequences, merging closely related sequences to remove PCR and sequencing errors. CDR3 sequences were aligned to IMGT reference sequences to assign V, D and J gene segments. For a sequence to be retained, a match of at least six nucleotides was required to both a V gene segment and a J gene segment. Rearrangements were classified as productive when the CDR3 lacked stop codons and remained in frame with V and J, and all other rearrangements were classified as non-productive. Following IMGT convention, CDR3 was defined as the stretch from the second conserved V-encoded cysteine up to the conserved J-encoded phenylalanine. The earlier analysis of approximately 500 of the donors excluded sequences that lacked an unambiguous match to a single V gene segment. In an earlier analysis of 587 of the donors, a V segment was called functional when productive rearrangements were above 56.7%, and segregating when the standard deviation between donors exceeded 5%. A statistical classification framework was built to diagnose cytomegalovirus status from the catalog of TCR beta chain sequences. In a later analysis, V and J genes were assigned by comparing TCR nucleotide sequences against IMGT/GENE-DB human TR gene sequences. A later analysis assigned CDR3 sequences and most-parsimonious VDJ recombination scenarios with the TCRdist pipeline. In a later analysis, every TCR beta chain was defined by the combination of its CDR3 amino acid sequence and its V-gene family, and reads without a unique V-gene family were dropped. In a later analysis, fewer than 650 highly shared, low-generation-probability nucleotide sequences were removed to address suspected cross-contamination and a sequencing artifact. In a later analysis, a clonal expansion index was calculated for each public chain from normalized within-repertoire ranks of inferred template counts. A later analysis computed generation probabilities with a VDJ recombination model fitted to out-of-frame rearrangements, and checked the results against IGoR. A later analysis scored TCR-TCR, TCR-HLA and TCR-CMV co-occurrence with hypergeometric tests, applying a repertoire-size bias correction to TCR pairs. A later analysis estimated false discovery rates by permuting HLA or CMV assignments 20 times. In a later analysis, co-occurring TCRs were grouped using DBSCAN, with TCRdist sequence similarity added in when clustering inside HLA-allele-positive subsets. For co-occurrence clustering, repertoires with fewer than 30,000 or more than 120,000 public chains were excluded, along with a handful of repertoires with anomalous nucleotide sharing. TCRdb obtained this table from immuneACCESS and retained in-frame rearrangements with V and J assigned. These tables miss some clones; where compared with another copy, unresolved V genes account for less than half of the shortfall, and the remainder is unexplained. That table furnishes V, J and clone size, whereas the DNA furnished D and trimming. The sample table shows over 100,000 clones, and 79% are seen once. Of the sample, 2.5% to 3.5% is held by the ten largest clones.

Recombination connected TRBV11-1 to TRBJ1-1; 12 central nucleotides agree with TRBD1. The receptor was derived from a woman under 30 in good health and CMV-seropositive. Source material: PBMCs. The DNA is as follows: TGTGCCAGCAGCTTTACAGGGACAGGGGGCTCTGAAGCTTTCTTT. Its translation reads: CASSFTGTGGSEAFF.